This T cell receptor (beta chain) is from a study of T cells in Graves' hyperthyroidism and ophthalmopathy (dated by TCRdb to 2018 to 2020). Context from the whole study: Peripheral blood samples were taken at initial diagnosis, before any treatment was given. The study also compared thyroid tissue and blood T-cell repertoires from roughly six Graves' hyperthyroidism patients. The paper reports TCR Vbeta CDR3 sequencing of approximately 140 peripheral blood samples: around 41 ophthalmopathy, around 80 hyperthyroidism and 17 progressor patients. The 100 discovery patients were divided at random into training and test sets in a 7:3 ratio. A discovery cohort of roughly 100 patients, approximately 45 with Graves' ophthalmopathy and about 60 with stable Graves' hyperthyroidism, was used to find distinguishing TCR V-J signatures. An independent validation cohort of about 20 hyperthyroidism patients and 17 patients who later progressed to ophthalmopathy tested prospective prediction of ophthalmopathy. Once sampling was done, hyperthyroidism patients were given methimazole at a starting dose of 30 mg daily, whereas ophthalmopathy patients were given high-dose intravenous methylprednisolone. Study-wide conclusions, independent of this receptor: Most expanded thyroid clonotypes (frequency above 0.001) were also found in blood, which suggests that blood repertoires may mirror thyroid immune responses. No statistical method was used to set the sample size in advance, and investigators knew the group allocation. In validation, the model predicted progression to ophthalmopathy with roughly 70% sensitivity and around 72% specificity, a median of 6.5 months before onset. A 13 V-J signature model separated ophthalmopathy from stable hyperthyroidism, with 87.88% sensitivity and about 81% specificity in cross-validation and 80%/75% in testing.

This clonotype was seen a few times. Which antigen it targets is not known. Nothing much larger sits one base from this clone, and base qualities are not available. The TCR beta CDR3 regions were amplified from RNA transcripts. For the first round of RT-PCR on the TCR CDR3, the HTBI primer set was used together with the Qiagen OneStep RT-PCR kit. The libraries were constructed in a second round of multiplex PCR and then size-selected and purified. The libraries were sequenced on an Illumina HiSeq2000 using paired-end 100 bp reads. The original pipeline was this. SOAPnuke was used to process the raw data, removing reads that contained adapters or uncalled bases, had a mean Phred below 15, or lacked an exact match to the constant primer or identifier. High-quality paired reads were merged using COPE v1.2.5, and each unique nucleotide sequence was defined as a clonotype. Clonotypes were aligned to IMGT TRBV, TRBD and TRBJ reference segments using MiTCR v1.1. Analysis was restricted to V-J combinations with a frequency above 0.0001, which covered 98% to 99.2% of repertoires. A TCS score was defined as the ratio of F50 (clonal expansion) to E x V (chaos), with BLOSUM62-based TCRdist applied between CDR3 peptides within each V-J. Welch's t-statistics and random forest reduced roughly 540 V-J features to about 12, which were used in a naive Bayes classifier (R e1071). The Morisita-Horn index was used to measure how similar the thyroid and blood repertoires were. TCRdb itself trimmed the public reads at Q25 with fastp, ran MiXCR and retained productive beta chains. Each entry is one CDR3 protein sequence, shown with its most common DNA and genes. The V and J calls shown here were made by TCRdb, not taken from the authors' results. For this sample there are about 55,000 distinct CDR3 sequences; roughly 58% appear just once. Jointly, the top ten make up 3% to 4% of the sample.

In the ophthalmopathy patients, disease was moderately to severely active, with a Clinical Activity Score of 3 or more, a NOSPECS grade of 4 or more, and a duration of less than 3 months. Patients with uncontrolled infections, other autoimmune diseases, pregnancy or lactation were excluded. Clinical symptoms, serum thyroxine and TRAb, thyroid ultrasound, and orbital computed tomography formed the basis for the diagnoses. Ficoll-Paque density gradient centrifugation was used to isolate PBMCs from 9.5 to 10 ml of fresh peripheral blood. Total RNA was extracted with Trizol reagent, and quality was checked on an Agilent 2100 Bioanalyzer. V loses 3 bases of germline sequence and J loses 6 bases, and the interval between the two ends is 14 bases. CDR1 is given as KGHSH and CDR2 as LQKENI, both from the germline V gene. Reading from cysteine to phenylalanine, the CDR3 counts 14 amino acids. Only the CDR3 DNA stays, 42 bases, in frame from base 1.

The sequence derives from an older woman with Graves' ophthalmopathy. The chain joins TRBV18 to TRBJ1-2, and perhaps TRBD1 as D gene, on 5 matching bases. Sequenced input: blood. For the CDR3, the sequence is CASSPSQGLDGYTF. The DNA sequence is TGTGCCAGCTCACCGTCCCAGGGTTTGGATGGCTACACCTTC.